Below, 31 T cell receptor beta chains from the same sample are listed, as sequenced in a study of blood T cell repertoires in COVID-19. Clones were sequenced by immunoSEQ multiplex PCR, and TCRdb holds only the in-frame ones, with some missing. This table has about 310,000 clones, 80% to 90% appearing once. Sequencing used PBMCs or T cells enriched from blood (not recorded which). These TCRs come from a man aged 30 to 45 who had recovered from COVID-19.

The chain carries TRBV2 and TRBJ2-3, with 11 bases lining up with TRBD1. The junction had 12 bases not matched to a gene; V was cut back by 6 bases and J by 1 base. Germline V gene sequence: CDR1 SNHLY, CDR2 FYNNEI. The CDR3 covers 18 residues. CDR3 in DNA: TGTGCCAGCAGAGCAGGGCCCGTGGACAGGGGGCGCACAGATACGCAGTATTTT. This translates into CASRAGPVDRGRTDTQYF. Filled out from reference TRBV2 and TRBJ2-3, the complete variable domain reads EPEVTQTPSHQVTQMGQEVILRCVPISNHLYFYWYRQILGQKVEFLVSFYNNEISEKSEIFDDQFSVERPDGSNFTLKIRSTKLEDSAMYFCASRAGPVDRGRTDTQYFGPGTRLTVL.

This sequence joins TRBV9 and TRBJ2-5; 9 nucleotides line up with TRBD2. The trim removed 0 bases at V and 4 bases at J, leaving 10 bases unmatched. Germline lookup yields CDR1 SGDLS and CDR2 YYNGEE. CDR3 length equals 17 residues. This CDR3 reads CASSVGVRLAEGETQYF. The CDR3, as DNA: TGTGCCAGCAGCGTAGGGGTAAGACTAGCGGAAGGAGAGACCCAGTACTTC.

The count of this clone is one. The gene calls are TRBV24-1 and TRBJ1-1; 10 positions match TRBD1. The CDR3 is 16 amino acids. Germline-derived CDR1 and CDR2 are KGHDR and SFDVKD. The trim removed 7 bases at V and 5 bases at J, leaving 12 bases unmatched. CDR3 protein: CATRDNSGTGVTEAFF. CDR3 sequence (DNA): TGTGCCACCAGGGACAATTCCGGGACAGGGGTGACTGAAGCTTTCTTT.

This sequence joins TRBV4-1 and TRBJ2-5; 7 bases map to TRBD1. Germline CDR1 is MGHRA and CDR2 is YSYEKL. The CDR3 length is 15 residues. J was trimmed by 4 bases and V by 4 bases; bases with no gene match: 9. Written as DNA, the CDR3 is TGCGCCAGCAGCCTTGGGACAGCCTTAACAGAGACCCAGTACTTC. This sequence encodes CASSLGTALTETQYF.

The V gene is TRBV11-2, the J gene TRBJ2-7; 10 nucleotides match TRBD1. This CDR3 has 15 residues. In germline, CDR1 is SGHAT, CDR2 FQNNGV. With 5 bases clipped from V and 3 bases from J, the junction kept 7 bases outside the gene matches. The CDR3 sequence is CASSLTTGGYYEQYF. The CDR3 nucleotides are TGTGCCAGCAGCCTGACGACAGGGGGCTACTACGAGCAGTACTTC.

Concerning this clone itself: Its ends do not fully match the called genes, so a read error is possible. The chain has TRBV11-2 and TRBJ2-7, with 9 nucleotides matching TRBD1. Germline CDR1 is SGHAT and CDR2 is FQNNGV. The CDR3 is 15 amino acids. CDR3 coding DNA: TGTGCCAGCAACAAAATCTGGGGGGCTCGGACAGGGGCCAACTTC. It yields the protein CASNKIWGARTGANF.

The rearrangement links TRBV7-9 to TRBJ2-1, with TRBD1 matching over 9 bases. The germline V gene encodes CDR1 SEHNR and CDR2 FQNEAQ (reference sequence). J was trimmed by 8 bases and V by 7 bases; bases with no gene match: 12. The CDR3 has 15 residues. This CDR3 is CASTQGTGRMDEQFF. DNA of the CDR3: TGTGCCAGCACCCAAGGGACAGGGAGAATGGATGAGCAGTTCTTC.

J is TRBJ1-5 and V is TRBV5-8; D is perhaps TRBD1 (6 bases). Germline loops: CDR1 SGHTS, CDR2 YDEGEE. The CDR3 is 15 amino acids. Trimming left V 4 bases short and J 6 bases short, with 17 bases between. The CDR3 DNA is TGTGCCAGCAGCCCCGAGGGGGTTTGGGGTCAGCCCCAGCATTTT. Its translation is CASSPEGVWGQPQHF.

The chain has TRBV7-8 and TRBJ2-3, with 14 bases fitting TRBD2. The J segment lost 5 bases and the V segment lost 4 bases, leaving 5 bases of the junction unmatched. The germline CDR1 and CDR2 sequences are SGHVS and FQNEAQ. The CDR3 has 16 residues. The CDR3 DNA reads as TGTGCCAGCAGCTCGACTAGCGGGGGGGTGGGAGATACGCAGTATTTT. It is translated as CASSSTSGGVGDTQYF.

The chain is built from TRBV5-1 and TRBJ1-1; D unresolved. Trimming took off 0 bases at V and 0 bases at J, with 9 bases between the two ends. This CDR3 contains 15 residues. Looked up from germline, CDR1 is SGHRS and CDR2 is YFSETQ. CDR3 in amino acids: CASSLAGYVNTEAFF. In nucleotides, the CDR3 is TGCGCCAGCAGCTTGGCAGGTTATGTGAACACTGAAGCTTTCTTT.

V and J are TRBV2 and TRBJ1-2; TRBD1 aligns across 9 bases. The V gene's germline CDR1 is SNHLY and CDR2 FYNNEI. The CDR3 sequence is 15 residues long. V gave up 2 bases and J gave up 4 bases; unmatched junction bases: 5. This chain's CDR3 is CASSEMTGGSYGYTF. CDR3 coding DNA: TGTGCCAGCAGTGAAATGACAGGGGGGAGCTATGGCTACACCTTC.

The gene calls are TRBV6-5 and TRBJ1-2; a possible D gene is TRBD1 (6 bases). This CDR3 is 14 amino acids long. The V gene's germline CDR1 is MNHEY and CDR2 SVGAGI. The V end was cut by 5 bases, the J end by 4 bases, with 14 bases between. The DNA for the CDR3 is TGTGCCAGCAGTCCGACAGACAGGACCTATGGCTACACCTTC. Encoded protein: CASSPTDRTYGYTF.

V usage is TRBV9 and J usage is TRBJ2-5; TRBD2 might be the D (6 bases). Looked up from germline, CDR1 is SGDLS and CDR2 is YYNGEE. Trimming removed 3 bases from V and 1 base from J, with 16 bases in between. CDR3 size: 16 residues. The CDR3 DNA is TGTGCCAGCAGCGGCCGAGTTGCGGGGCCCCAAGAGACCCAGTACTTC. Amino acid sequence: CASSGRVAGPQETQYF.

This sequence joins TRBV11-2 and TRBJ1-2; 8 bases are shared with TRBD1. The CDR3 consists of 13 residues. The ends lost 5 bases at V and 4 bases at J; junction bases unmatched: 3. Germline loops: CDR1 SGHAT, CDR2 FQNNGV. The CDR3 loop reads CASSETGGYGYTF. DNA of the CDR3: TGTGCCAGCAGCGAAACAGGGGGCTATGGCTACACCTTC.

The gene calls are TRBV5-1 and TRBJ1-2; TRBD1 is a possible D gene (6 bases). V was cut by 4 bases and J by 0 bases, with 10 bases left in between. Germline V gene lookup returns CDR1 SGHRS and CDR2 YFSETQ. CDR3 size: 14 residues. This chain's CDR3 is CASSVGQSNYGYTF. As DNA, the CDR3 is TGCGCCAGCAGCGTCGGACAGTCTAACTATGGCTACACCTTC.

V and J are TRBV29-1 and TRBJ1-2; TRBD1 matches at 8 bases. Germline CDR1 SQVTM, CDR2 ANQGSEA. Losses at the gene ends were 4 bases for V and 4 bases for J; bases not matched to a gene: 8. The CDR3 covers 14 residues. CDR3 sequence: CSVAGQAGPYGYTF. Here the CDR3 DNA reads TGCAGCGTTGCGGGACAGGCTGGGCCCTATGGCTACACCTTC. Full variable domain (remainder filled in from reference TRBV29-1 and TRBJ1-2): SAVISQKPSRDICQRGTSLTIQCQVDSQVTMMFWYRQQPGQSLTLIATANQGSEATYESGFVIDKFPISRPNLTFSTLTVSNMSPEDSSIYLCSVAGQAGPYGYTFGSGTRLTVV.

This clone was seen only a few times. The chain employs TRBV7-9 and TRBJ2-1, with 11 positions matching TRBD2. The CDR3 spans 17 residues. J lost 7 bases, V lost 2 bases, and 10 bases had no gene match. In germline, CDR1 is SEHNR, CDR2 FQNEAQ (reference sequence). The DNA of the CDR3 is TGTGCCAGCAGCTTAAGGAAACTAGCGGGGGCTGGTAATGAGCAGTTCTTC. This sequence encodes CASSLRKLAGAGNEQFF.

V usage is TRBV6-5 and J usage is TRBJ1-6; D gene uncertain. The germline gives CDR1 MNHEY, CDR2 SVGAGI. This CDR3 region has 16 residues. Trimming pared 0 bases from V and 7 bases from J, leaving 13 bases between. DNA of the CDR3: TGTGCCAGCAGTTACTCGCGAGGACTGACAAATTCACCCCTCCACTTT. It specifies CASSYSRGLTNSPLHF.

Of note for this clone: Additional DNA sequences in this sample encode the identical CDR3. CDR3 bases: TGTGCCAGCTCACCAGGCCAGGACACTGAAGCTTTCTTT. It specifies CASSPGQDTEAFF. V usage is TRBV18 and J usage is TRBJ1-1; D not resolved. Trimming shortened V by 2 bases and J by 3 bases, and 7 bases separated the two germline ends. This CDR3 region has 13 residues. Per the germline V gene, CDR1 is KGHSH and CDR2 is LQKENI.

V gene TRBV5-1 combines with J gene TRBJ2-7; 7 bases align to TRBD1. This CDR3 has 14 residues. The V segment lost 4 bases and the J segment 1 base; nucleotides outside the gene matches: 5. Germline values: CDR1 SGHRS, CDR2 YFSETQ. CDR3 protein: CASSRDSPSYEQYF. The CDR3 nucleotides are TGCGCCAGCAGCCGGGACAGCCCGTCCTACGAGCAGTACTTC.

This clone appeared once. The J gene is TRBJ1-6, the V gene TRBV11-2, with a tentative D call TRBD1 (6 bases). CDR3 length: 16 amino acids. In germline, CDR1 is SGHAT, CDR2 FQNNGV. The ends were cut back, 2 bases at V and 5 bases at J, with 13 bases in the middle. CDR3 bases: TGTGCCAGCAGCTTATTGGGGGCCCTGGATAATTCACCCCTCCACTTT. Translated, it gives CASSLLGALDNSPLHF. The full variable domain, rest sourced from reference TRBV11-2 and TRBJ1-6, is EAGVAQSPRYKIIEKRQSVAFWCNPISGHATLYWYQQILGQGPKLLIQFQNNGVVDDSQLPKDRFSAERLKGVDSTLKIQPAKLEDSAVYLCASSLLGALDNSPLHFGNGTRLTVT.

The chain combines TRBV11-2 with TRBJ1-3; the D is unclear. The germline V gene encodes CDR1 SGHAT and CDR2 FQNNGV. V shed 5 bases and J shed 0 bases, with 11 bases lying between them. This CDR3 has 15 residues. The CDR3 bases are TGTGCCAGCAGCCCGTCGGGTTCCTCTGGAAACACCATATATTTT. This gives the protein CASSPSGSSGNTIYF.

V gene TRBV7-9 combines with J gene TRBJ1-5; possibly TRBD1 for D (5 bases). V was pared by 5 bases and J by 9 bases, with 14 bases between. Germline-derived CDR1 and CDR2 are SEHNR and FQNEAQ (reference sequence). The CDR3 totals 13 residues. Here the CDR3 DNA reads TGTGCCAGCAGCCCCCAGGGAGGGTGGCCCCAGCATTTT. Translating it yields CASSPQGGWPQHF. The variable domain in full, completed from reference TRBV7-9 and TRBJ1-5, reads DTGVSQNPRHKITKRGQNVTFRCDPISEHNRLYWYRQTLGQGPEFLTYFQNEAQLEKSRLLSDRFSAERPKGSFSTLEIQRTEQGDSAMYLCASSPQGGWPQHFGDGTRLSIL.

V usage is TRBV19 and J usage is TRBJ1-1, with a tentative D call TRBD1 (5 bases). CDR3 length: 12 residues. Looked up from germline, CDR1 is LNHDA and CDR2 is SQIVND (reference sequence). Deletions cut 10 bases from V and 7 bases from J, with 16 bases between. CDR3 residues: CATSTWGGEAFF. Written as DNA, the CDR3 is TGTGCCACCTCGACCTGGGGGGGTGAAGCTTTCTTT.

The chain carries TRBV10-3 and TRBJ2-7; TRBD2 is a possible D gene (6 bases). Trimming stripped 3 bases from V and 5 bases from J, with 17 bases between. CDR1 is ENHRY, CDR2 SYGVKD, per germline. There are 15 residues in the CDR3. CDR3 amino acids: CAISDLVGGKNEQYF. DNA of the CDR3: TGTGCCATCAGTGACCTGGTGGGGGGTAAGAACGAGCAGTACTTC.

The gene calls are TRBV5-6 and TRBJ2-1; possible D gene TRBD2, 5 bases. V was clipped by 4 bases and J by 4 bases, with 9 bases between them. Germline CDR1 and CDR2: SGHDT and YYEEEE. This CDR3 has 13 residues. CDR3 sequence: CASSPTGYNEQFF. The CDR3 region has the DNA TGTGCCAGCAGCCCAACGGGGTACAATGAGCAGTTCTTC.

This clone was counted only a few times. This chain links TRBV7-2 with TRBJ1-2; 9 nucleotides agree with TRBD1. Germline trimming cut 4 bases from V and 6 bases from J; bases unmatched to any gene: 9. Germline-derived CDR1 and CDR2 are SGHTA and FQGNSA. CDR3 length equals 15 residues. CDR3 nucleotide sequence: TGTGCCAGCAGCTACCTAGGACAGGGGTTTAATGGCTACACCTTC. Its translation: CASSYLGQGFNGYTF.

This clone appeared a few times. The chain combines TRBV19 with TRBJ2-1; D is perhaps TRBD2 (5 bases). V shed 4 bases and J shed 0 bases, with 22 bases lying between them. Germline CDR1 and CDR2: LNHDA and SQIVND (reference sequence). There are 19 residues in the CDR3. CDR3 residues: CASSNQLRGRYSSYNEQFF. In DNA form, the CDR3 reads TGTGCCAGTAGTAATCAGCTTAGAGGGCGGTATAGCTCCTACAATGAGCAGTTCTTC.

The chain has TRBV9 and TRBJ1-2, with no clear D. Germline V lookup: CDR1 SGDLS, CDR2 YYNGEE. The V end lost 3 bases, the J end lost 2 bases, and 5 bases lay between the germline ends. This CDR3 region has 12 residues. The CDR3 DNA is TGTGCCAGCAGCGCCTTAAACTATGGCTACACCTTC. It encodes CASSALNYGYTF.

J is TRBJ2-6 and V is TRBV7-2, with a weak D call TRBD2 (5 bases). This CDR3 contains 16 residues. Germline V gives CDR1 SGHTA, CDR2 FQGNSA. V lost 5 bases and J lost 1, with 12 bases in between. The CDR3 protein is CASSGGWGSGANVLTF. The CDR3 DNA reads as TGTGCCAGCAGCGGAGGCTGGGGTTCTGGGGCCAACGTCCTGACTTTC.

V is TRBV2 and J is TRBJ1-1; no reliable D call. The germline CDR1 and CDR2 sequences are SNHLY and FYNNEI. V gave up 2 bases and J gave up 3 bases, with 7 bases separating them. The CDR3 loop spans 13 amino acids. The CDR3 sequence is CASSELEDTEAFF. CDR3 coding DNA: TGTGCCAGCAGTGAATTAGAGGACACTGAAGCTTTCTTT.